This TCR beta chain was recovered during a study of post-analysis software for immune sequencing data. The study's findings and limits: Pronounced co-clustering by F measure was evident among identically batched samples.

As to this clonotype: Its antigen remains unidentified.

The TCR beta cDNA libraries carried unique molecular identifiers. MiXCR, run by TCRdb on the PCR reads, gives a single entry per CDR3 protein. The table records 400,000 to 500,000 distinct CDR3 sequences, over 30% of them present only once. The sequence was collected from a girl under 10 years old with multiple sclerosis. Material for sequencing was blood.

CDR3: CSVEWGGQFF. In DNA, the CDR3 is TGCAGCGTTGAGTGGGGAGGGCAGTTCTTC. The chain uses TRBV29-1 and TRBJ2-1; D may be TRBD2 (6 bases). CDR3 size: 10 residues. V gave up 3 bases and J gave up 12 bases, with 9 bases separating them. In germline, CDR1 is SQVTM, CDR2 ANQGSEA.